This TCR beta chain is from a study of patients and donors after allogeneic stem cell transplantation. MiXCR, applied by TCRdb to the RT-PCR reads, yields one record per CDR3 protein. The sample comprises over 150,000 distinct CDR3 sequences, about 29% of which are singletons, and less than 3.5% rests with the top ten. This TCR came from a human donor who was either an allogeneic HSCT recipient or a stem cell or donor lymphocyte infusion donor (not recorded which). It is not recorded whose cells these are; they may come from a transplant donor. What was sequenced was blood, either unsorted or a sorted T cell fraction (not recorded which).

CDR3 in amino acids: CSASTEWDEKLFF. The DNA of the CDR3 is TGCAGTGCCTCAACAGAGTGGGATGAAAAACTGTTTTTT. The chain is built from TRBV20-1 and TRBJ1-4; D remains ambiguous. CDR1 DFQATT and CDR2 SNEGSKA come from the germline V gene (reference sequence). The CDR3 consists of 13 residues. V shed 6 bases and J shed 6 bases, with 14 bases lying between them.